This TCR beta chain was retrieved from a study of cytomegalovirus exposure and HLA in healthy donors. Across the study: Early released data had about 80 million unique TCRs, all coming from HLA-typed donors. Points from the study as a whole: A later analysis showed that HLA-associated TCR beta chains had undergone more clonal expansion than equally common others. Prior analysis indicated that the majority of TCR beta V segments exhibited productivity approximately 87% or approximately 30% of the time. Later analysis demonstrated an association between a missense DCLRE1C variant and TCR beta V- and J-gene trimming.

Trimming pared 2 bases from V and 2 bases from J, leaving 9 bases between. Per the germline V gene, CDR1 is MGHRA and CDR2 is YSYEKL. This CDR3 contains 14 residues. The sample holds one count of this clone. Its antigen remains unknown. PCR amplification relied on 60 Vbeta primers (plus 13 Jbeta primers). Libraries were prepared by immunoSEQ multiplex PCR; TCRdb keeps only in-frame clonotypes and omits some of them. Of about 140,000 clones listed, more than 75% were seen once; the top ten hold around 3.7%. The rearrangement joins TRBV4-1 to TRBJ2-5; the D is unclear. The sample was PBMCs. The receptor's source is a man between 18 and 29 years old in good health and CMV-seronegative. CDR3 DNA sequence: TGCGCCAGCAGCCAATTCGGGTTTCAAGAGACCCAGTACTTC. Its translation: CASSQFGFQETQYF.